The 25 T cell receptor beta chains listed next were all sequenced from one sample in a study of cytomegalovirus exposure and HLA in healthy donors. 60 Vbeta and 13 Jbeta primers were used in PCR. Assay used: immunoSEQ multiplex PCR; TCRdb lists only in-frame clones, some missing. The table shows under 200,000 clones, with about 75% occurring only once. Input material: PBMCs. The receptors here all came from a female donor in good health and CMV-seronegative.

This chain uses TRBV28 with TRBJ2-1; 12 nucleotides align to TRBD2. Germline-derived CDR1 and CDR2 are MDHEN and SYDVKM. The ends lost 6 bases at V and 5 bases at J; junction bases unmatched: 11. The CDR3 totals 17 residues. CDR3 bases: TGTGCCAGCAGCCCTAGCGGGAGGGGTGCTCGGGACAATGAGCAGTTCTTC. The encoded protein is CASSPSGRGARDNEQFF.

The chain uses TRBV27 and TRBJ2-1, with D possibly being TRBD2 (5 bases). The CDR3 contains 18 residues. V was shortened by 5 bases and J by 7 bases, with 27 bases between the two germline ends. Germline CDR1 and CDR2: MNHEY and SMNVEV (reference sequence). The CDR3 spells CASSPLAPGRQRGNEQFF. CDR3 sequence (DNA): TGTGCCAGCAGTCCTCTAGCTCCGGGCAGGCAGCGAGGGAATGAGCAGTTCTTC.

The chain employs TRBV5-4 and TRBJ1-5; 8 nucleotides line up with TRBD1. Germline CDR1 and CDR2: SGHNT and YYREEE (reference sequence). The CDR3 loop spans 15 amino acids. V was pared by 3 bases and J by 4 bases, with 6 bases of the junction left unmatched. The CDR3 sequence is CASSSQGAQNQPQHF. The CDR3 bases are TGTGCCAGCAGCTCTCAGGGGGCCCAAAATCAGCCCCAGCATTTT.

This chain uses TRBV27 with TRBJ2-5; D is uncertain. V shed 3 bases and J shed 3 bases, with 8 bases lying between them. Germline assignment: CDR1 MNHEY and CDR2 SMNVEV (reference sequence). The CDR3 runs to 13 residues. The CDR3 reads CASSFRWEETQYF. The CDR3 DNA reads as TGTGCCAGCAGTTTCAGGTGGGAAGAGACCCAGTACTTC.

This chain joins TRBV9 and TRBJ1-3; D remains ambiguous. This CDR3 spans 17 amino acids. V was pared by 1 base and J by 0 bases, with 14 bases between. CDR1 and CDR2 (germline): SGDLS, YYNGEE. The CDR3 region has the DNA TGTGCCAGCAGCGTACTAGGGAGCATTACCTCTGGAAACACCATATATTTT. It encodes CASSVLGSITSGNTIYF.

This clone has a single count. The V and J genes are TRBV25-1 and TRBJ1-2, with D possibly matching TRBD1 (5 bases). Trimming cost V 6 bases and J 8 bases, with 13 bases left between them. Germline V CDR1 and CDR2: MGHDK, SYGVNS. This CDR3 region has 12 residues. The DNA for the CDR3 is TGTGCCAGCAGCAAAGACAGTTACGGCTACACCTTC. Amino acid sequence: CASSKDSYGYTF.

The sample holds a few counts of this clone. The CDR3 sequence is CASSFWGGNTGELFF. DNA of the CDR3: TGTGCCAGCAGCTTTTGGGGGGGGAACACCGGGGAGCTGTTTTTT. This rearrangement joins TRBV7-2 to TRBJ2-2, with TRBD2 matching 7 bases. There are 15 residues in the CDR3. Germline V CDR1 and CDR2: SGHTA, FQGNSA. J was trimmed by 1 base and V by 3 bases; bases with no gene match: 2.

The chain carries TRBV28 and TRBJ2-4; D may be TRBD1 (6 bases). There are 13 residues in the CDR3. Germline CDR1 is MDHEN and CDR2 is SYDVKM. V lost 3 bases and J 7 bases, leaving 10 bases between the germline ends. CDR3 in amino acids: CASSLDSPNIQYF. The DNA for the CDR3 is TGTGCCAGCAGTTTGGACAGCCCGAACATTCAGTACTTC.

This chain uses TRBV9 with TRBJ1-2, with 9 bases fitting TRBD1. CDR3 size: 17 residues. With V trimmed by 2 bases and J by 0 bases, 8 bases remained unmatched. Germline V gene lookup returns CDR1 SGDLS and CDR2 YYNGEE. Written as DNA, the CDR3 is TGTGCCAGCAGCGTGTCATTCGGACAGGGGACTAACTATGGCTACACCTTC. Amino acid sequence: CASSVSFGQGTNYGYTF.

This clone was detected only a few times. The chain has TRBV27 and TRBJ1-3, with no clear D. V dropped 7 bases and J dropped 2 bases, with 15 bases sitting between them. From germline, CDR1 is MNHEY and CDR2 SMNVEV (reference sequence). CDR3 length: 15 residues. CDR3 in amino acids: CASKGNGRPGNTIYF. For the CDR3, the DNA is TGTGCCAGCAAAGGAAACGGCAGGCCTGGAAACACCATATATTTT.

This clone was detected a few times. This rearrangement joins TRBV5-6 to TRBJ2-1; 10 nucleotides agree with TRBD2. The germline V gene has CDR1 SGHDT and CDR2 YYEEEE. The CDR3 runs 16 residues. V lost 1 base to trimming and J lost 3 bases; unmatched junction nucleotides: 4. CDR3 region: CASSLIGLADYNEQFF. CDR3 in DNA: TGTGCCAGCAGCTTGATTGGACTAGCGGACTACAATGAGCAGTTCTTC.

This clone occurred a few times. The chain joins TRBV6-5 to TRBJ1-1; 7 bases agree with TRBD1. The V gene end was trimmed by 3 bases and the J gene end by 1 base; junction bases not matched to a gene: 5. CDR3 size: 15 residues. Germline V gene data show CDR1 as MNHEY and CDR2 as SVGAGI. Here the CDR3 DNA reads TGTGCCAGCAGTTATTCGGGACAGCCGAACACTGAAGCTTTCTTT. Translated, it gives CASSYSGQPNTEAFF.

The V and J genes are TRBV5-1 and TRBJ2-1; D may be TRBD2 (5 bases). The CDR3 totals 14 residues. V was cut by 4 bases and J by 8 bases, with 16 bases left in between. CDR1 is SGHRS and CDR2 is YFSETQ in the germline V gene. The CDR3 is CASSAVSMGDEQFF. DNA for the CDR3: TGCGCCAGCAGCGCCGTCTCAATGGGAGATGAGCAGTTCTTC.

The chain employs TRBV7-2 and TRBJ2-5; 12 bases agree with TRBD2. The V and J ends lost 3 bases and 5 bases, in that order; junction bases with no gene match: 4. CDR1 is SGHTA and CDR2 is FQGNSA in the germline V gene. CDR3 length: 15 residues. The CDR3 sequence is CASSFLGTSGETQYF. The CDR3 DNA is TGTGCCAGCAGCTTCCTAGGGACTAGCGGGGAGACCCAGTACTTC.

The CDR3 is CASSPFPAGNTEAFF. CDR3 nucleotide sequence: TGTGCCAGCTCACCTTTCCCGGCAGGTAACACTGAAGCTTTCTTT. The V gene is TRBV18, the J gene TRBJ1-1, with D unclear. V lost 3 bases and J lost 2, with 13 bases in between. Germline CDR1 and CDR2: KGHSH and LQKENI. The CDR3 runs to 15 residues.

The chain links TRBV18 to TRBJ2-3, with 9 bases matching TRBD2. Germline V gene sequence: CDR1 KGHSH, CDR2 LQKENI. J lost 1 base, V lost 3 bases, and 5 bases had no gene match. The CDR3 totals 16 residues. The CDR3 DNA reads TGTGCCAGCTCACCTACGTCTAGCGGGGGCACAGATACGCAGTATTTT. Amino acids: CASSPTSSGGTDTQYF.

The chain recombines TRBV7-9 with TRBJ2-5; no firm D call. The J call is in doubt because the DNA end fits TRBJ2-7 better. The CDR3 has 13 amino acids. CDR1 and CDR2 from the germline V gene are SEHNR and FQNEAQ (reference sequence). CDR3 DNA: TGTGCCAGCAGCTCCGAGAGCTCCTACGAGCAGTACTTC. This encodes CASSSESSYEQYF.

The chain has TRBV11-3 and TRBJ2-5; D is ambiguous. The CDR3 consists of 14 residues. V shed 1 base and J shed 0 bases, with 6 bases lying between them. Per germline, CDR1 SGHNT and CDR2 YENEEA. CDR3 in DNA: TGTGCCAGCAGCTTAGGGCGGAACCAAGAGACCCAGTACTTC. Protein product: CASSLGRNQETQYF. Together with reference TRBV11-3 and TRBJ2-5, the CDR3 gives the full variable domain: EAGVVQSPRYKIIEKKQPVAFWCNPISGHNTLYWYLQNLGQGPELLIRYENEEAVDDSQLPKDRFSAERLKGVDSTLKIQPAELGDSAVYLCASSLGRNQETQYFGPGTRLLVL.

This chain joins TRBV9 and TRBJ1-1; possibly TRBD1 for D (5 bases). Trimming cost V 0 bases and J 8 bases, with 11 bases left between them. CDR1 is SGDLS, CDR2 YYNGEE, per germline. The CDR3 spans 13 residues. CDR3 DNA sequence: TGTGCCAGCAGCGTAGGGCGGCAGGGCGAAGCTTTCTTT. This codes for CASSVGRQGEAFF.

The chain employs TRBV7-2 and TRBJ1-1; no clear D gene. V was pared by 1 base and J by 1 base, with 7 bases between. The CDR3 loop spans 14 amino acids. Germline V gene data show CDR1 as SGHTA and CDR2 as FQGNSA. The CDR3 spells CASSLGGRNTEAFF. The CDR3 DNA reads TGTGCCAGCAGCTTAGGAGGGCGGAACACTGAAGCTTTCTTT.

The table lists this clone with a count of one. CDR3 in DNA: TGTGCCAGCAGACTCCGGGAGACAGTCTCCTACGAGCAGTACTTC. Translation gives CASRLRETVSYEQYF. The genes are TRBV11-2 and TRBJ2-7; weak D call: TRBD2 (6 bases). The germline V gene has CDR1 SGHAT and CDR2 FQNNGV. The CDR3 is 15 amino acids. Trimming removed 6 bases from V and 0 bases from J, with 15 bases in between.

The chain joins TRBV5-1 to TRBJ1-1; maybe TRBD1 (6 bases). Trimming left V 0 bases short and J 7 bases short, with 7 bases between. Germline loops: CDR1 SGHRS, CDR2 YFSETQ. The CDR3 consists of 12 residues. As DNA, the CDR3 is TGCGCCAGCAGCTTGGGGACAGTTGAAGCTTTCTTT. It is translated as CASSLGTVEAFF.

CDR3 protein: CATSRDRQGADTQYF. CDR3 nucleotide sequence: TGTGCCACCAGCAGAGATCGGCAGGGGGCCGATACGCAGTATTTT. The V and J genes are TRBV15 and TRBJ2-3, with 8 bases aligning to TRBD1. V shed 0 bases, J shed 6 bases, and the junction held 5 bases outside the gene matches. The CDR3 has 15 amino acids. Germline lookup yields CDR1 LNHNV and CDR2 YYDKDF (reference sequence). Together with reference TRBV15 and TRBJ2-3, the CDR3 gives the full variable domain: DAMVIQNPRYQVTQFGKPVTLSCSQTLNHNVMYWYQQKSSQAPKLLFHYYDKDFNNEADTPDNFQSRRPNTSFCFLDIRSPGLGDTAMYLCATSRDRQGADTQYFGPGTRLTVL.

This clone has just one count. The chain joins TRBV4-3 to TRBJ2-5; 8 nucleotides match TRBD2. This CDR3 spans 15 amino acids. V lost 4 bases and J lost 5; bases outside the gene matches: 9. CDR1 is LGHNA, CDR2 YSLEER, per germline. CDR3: CASSLTSGYGETQYF. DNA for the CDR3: TGCGCCAGCAGCCTAACTAGCGGTTACGGGGAGACCCAGTACTTC.

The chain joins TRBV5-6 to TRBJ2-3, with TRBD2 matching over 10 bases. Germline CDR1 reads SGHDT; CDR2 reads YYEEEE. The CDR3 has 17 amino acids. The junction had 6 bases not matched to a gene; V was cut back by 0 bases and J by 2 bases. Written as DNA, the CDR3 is TGTGCCAGCAGCTTGGGAACTAGCGGGGAGTACACAGATACGCAGTATTTT. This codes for CASSLGTSGEYTDTQYF. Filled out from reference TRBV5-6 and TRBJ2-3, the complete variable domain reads DAGVTQSPTHLIKTRGQQVTLRCSPKSGHDTVSWYQQALGQGPQFIFQYYEEEERQRGNFPDRFSGHQFPNYSSELNVNALLLGDSALYLCASSLGTSGEYTDTQYFGPGTRLTVL.